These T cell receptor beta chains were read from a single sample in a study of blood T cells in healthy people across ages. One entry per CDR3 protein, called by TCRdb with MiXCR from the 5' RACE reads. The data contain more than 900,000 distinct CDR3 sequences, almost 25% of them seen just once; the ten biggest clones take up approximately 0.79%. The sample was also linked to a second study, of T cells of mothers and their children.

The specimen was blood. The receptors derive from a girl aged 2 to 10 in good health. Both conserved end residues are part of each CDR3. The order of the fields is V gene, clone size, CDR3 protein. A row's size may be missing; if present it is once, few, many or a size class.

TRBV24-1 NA CATVLRYRAYNEQFF
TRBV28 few CASSLRGFLAQETQYF
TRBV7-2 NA CASSLEGRFSFGYTF
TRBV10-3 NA CAIRGSGNTEAFF
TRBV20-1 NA CSASAEGGTTYNEQFF
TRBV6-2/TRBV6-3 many CASRTGPEAFF
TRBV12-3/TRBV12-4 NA CASSPKGLSNQPQHF
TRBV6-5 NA CASSPVEFGLPNYGYTF
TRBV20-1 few CSARRQGGEQYF
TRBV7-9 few CASSRPLAKNIQYF
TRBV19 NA CASGDITTTGELFF
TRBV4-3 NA CASSQEQGSGTPQHF
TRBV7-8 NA CASSLSGGLAVIYSYEQYF
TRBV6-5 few CASPSWTPGEYGYTF
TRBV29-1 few CSVVSGFGTSGYNEQFF
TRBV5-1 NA CASSLGRVSNNEQFF
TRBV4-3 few CASSQDRGYSEQFF
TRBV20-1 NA CSARAAGLYGYTF
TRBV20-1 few CSARLAQDTQYF
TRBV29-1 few CSVESYGKKETQYF
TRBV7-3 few CASSLGQIGSPLHF
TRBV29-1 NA CSVVGLGANVLTF
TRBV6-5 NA CASSSPSSGGNMEQYF
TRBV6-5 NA CASSYFQGDTEAFF
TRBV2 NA CASSESSGGMYQETQYF
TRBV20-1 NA CSAPTGTANGPQHF
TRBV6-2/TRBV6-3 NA CASSYRDRGQNEAKNIQYF
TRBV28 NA CASSELIGNRDGEQYF
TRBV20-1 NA CSASKGFGANVLTF
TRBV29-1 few CSVRLVYEQYF
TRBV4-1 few CASSLLHAGHEQYF
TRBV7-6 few CASSSAGGVEQFF
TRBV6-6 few CASVDSSYNEQFF
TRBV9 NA CASSATGTGVGAFF
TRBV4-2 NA CASNRVATNEKLFF
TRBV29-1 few CSVAEFGPQETQYF
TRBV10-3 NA CAISPDAADTQYF
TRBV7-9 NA CASSLQGSSKETQYF
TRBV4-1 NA CASSQGFAAYYSNQPQHF
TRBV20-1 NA CSARDIRPQAGVGYEQYF
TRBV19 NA CASSRWGGLDEQFF
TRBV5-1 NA CASSRLAVNSYNEQFF
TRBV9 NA CASSGGEQETQYF
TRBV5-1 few CASSLYGSGYGYTF
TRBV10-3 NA CAINRDLTYEQYF
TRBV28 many CASSLPTYEQYF
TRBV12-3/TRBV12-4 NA CASSFGGQVDTQYF
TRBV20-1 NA CSARGPIEETQYF
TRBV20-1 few CSARQLISSYNEQFF